This T cell receptor (beta chain) was found in a study of CD8+ T cells in alopecia areata. Across the whole study: Treated patients swallowed 5 to 10 mg of oral tofacitinib twice daily. General study findings and limits: Persistence of many expanded lesional clones was seen in scalp and blood during tofacitinib.

Reverse transcribed after extraction, RNA yielded cDNA as the sequencing template. Measured with immunoSEQ multiplex PCR; TCRdb has only the in-frame clones, and not every one. The profile shows some 120,000 clones, approximately 60% of them singletons. The treatment denotes: oral pan-JAK inhibitor, 5-10 mg twice daily. PBMCs yielded sorted CD4+ and CD8+ T cells. For this clone: Its target is unknown.

The TCR sequence derives from a human donor with alopecia areata. Sequences were derived from CD4+ T cells sorted from blood, sampled at week 4, from a patient treated with tofacitinib.

This chain's CDR3 is CASSQGPPGTSQETQYF. CDR3 DNA: TGCGCCAGCAGCCAAGGGCCCCCGGGGACGTCTCAAGAGACCCAGTACTTC. The gene calls are TRBV4-1 and TRBJ2-5; D possibly matches TRBD1 or TRBD2 (5 bases each). V lost 1 base to trimming and J lost 2 bases, with 17 bases between them. Germline CDR1 and CDR2: MGHRA and YSYEKL. This CDR3 has 17 amino acids.